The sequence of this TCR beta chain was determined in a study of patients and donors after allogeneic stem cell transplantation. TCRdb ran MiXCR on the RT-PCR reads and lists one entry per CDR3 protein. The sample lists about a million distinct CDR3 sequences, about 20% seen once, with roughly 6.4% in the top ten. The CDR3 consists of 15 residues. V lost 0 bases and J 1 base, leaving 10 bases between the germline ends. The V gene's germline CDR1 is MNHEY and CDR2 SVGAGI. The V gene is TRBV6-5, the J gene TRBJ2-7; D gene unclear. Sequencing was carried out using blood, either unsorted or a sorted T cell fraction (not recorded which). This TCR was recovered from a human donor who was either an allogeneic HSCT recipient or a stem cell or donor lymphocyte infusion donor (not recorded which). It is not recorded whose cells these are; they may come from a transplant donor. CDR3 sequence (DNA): TGTGCCAGCAGTTACTCCGTGACGGGTTCCTACGAGCAGTACTTC. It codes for CASSYSVTGSYEQYF.